Listed below are T cell receptor beta chains from one sample, sequenced in a study of T cell repertoires in cytomegalovirus infection. TCRdb ran MiXCR on the reads and lists one entry per CDR3 protein. This sample has some 100,000 distinct CDR3 sequences, with under 25% found just once. Sequenced: CD8+ T cells from PBMCs. All receptors come from a human donor in good health (CMV status not recorded). Some clones in this sample may be carry-over from other donors' samples. The conserved cysteine and the conserved F or W are not part of the CDR3 here.

CDR3 | J | V
ASSYSDRNNQPQH | TRBJ1-5 | TRBV6-2/TRBV6-3
ASSPDRFRDYEQY | TRBJ2-7 | TRBV5-4
ASSYEGGTNEKLF | TRBJ1-4 | TRBV6-8
SAKGSREMYEKLF | TRBJ1-4 | TRBV20-1
AWRQPGRRGEQY | TRBJ2-7 | TRBV30
ASSNRLGTHNEQF | TRBJ2-1 | TRBV28
ASSQGGGTHNEQF | TRBJ2-1 | TRBV4-3
SAGDRPFDDSPLH | TRBJ1-6 | TRBV20-1
ASSKIGSGYEQY | TRBJ2-7 | TRBV6-2/TRBV6-3
AWSGSRETQY | TRBJ2-5 | TRBV30
AWKEAGAGQY | TRBJ2-7 | TRBV30
SVDGGIRYGYT | TRBJ1-2 | TRBV29-1
ASSRGGQGRYGYT | TRBJ1-2 | TRBV28
ASSLSPGQGAWVPKNEQF | TRBJ2-1 | TRBV11-2
ASSSSFVISYNEQF | TRBJ2-1 | TRBV5-6
ASSFGTVNTGELF | TRBJ2-2 | TRBV28
ASRLTGSNQPQH | TRBJ1-5 | TRBV27
ASSSQGHEQF | TRBJ2-1 | TRBV27
ASSLGAYRGLGYGYT | TRBJ1-2 | TRBV7-8
SVRGRDTYEQY | TRBJ2-7 | TRBV29-1
ASSQRGDGNTEAF | TRBJ1-1 | TRBV4-3
ASSLLQGNTEAF | TRBJ1-1 | TRBV19
ASTSPVISYEQY | TRBJ2-7 | TRBV6-2/TRBV6-3
ASSPLTGPSGANVLT | TRBJ2-6 | TRBV5-1
SARDIGRVPDQETQY | TRBJ2-5 | TRBV20-1
ASSQGQYNEQF | TRBJ2-1 | TRBV28
SAIPGTTGAGETQY | TRBJ2-5 | TRBV20-1
SARVEQAEKVMNTEAF | TRBJ1-1 | TRBV20-1
ASSQDKDRDTEAF | TRBJ1-1 | TRBV4-3
ASSLTSGLETQY | TRBJ2-5 | TRBV11-2
ASSEGNYGRTDTQY | TRBJ2-3 | TRBV25-1
ASRGGRTSLYEQY | TRBJ2-7 | TRBV25-1
SVDLPGYSGNAIY | TRBJ1-3 | TRBV29-1
ASSRDGTGNEQF | TRBJ2-1 | TRBV7-4
ASSLNRGLSEQY | TRBJ2-7 | TRBV7-2
ASTGAKGTEAF | TRBJ1-1 | TRBV7-2
ASSWRDRPYEQY | TRBJ2-7 | TRBV7-2
ASSLDLGGGMNTEAF | TRBJ1-1 | TRBV11-2
ASSPWTSGLYEQY | TRBJ2-7 | TRBV7-9
ASSPGGTTSTDTQY | TRBJ2-3 | TRBV7-2
ASSSEGWEQF | TRBJ2-1 | TRBV5-5
ASSINRGSSYEQY | TRBJ2-7 | TRBV19
AIKVGTEAF | TRBJ1-1 | TRBV10-2
ASSLGTSGFNEQY | TRBJ2-7 | TRBV7-2
ASSNSGFLQETQY | TRBJ2-5 | TRBV28
ASSLALVLTSYNEQF | TRBJ2-1 | TRBV7-2
ASSSGTGSLGETQY | TRBJ2-5 | TRBV27
SARGGEVGETQY | TRBJ2-5 | TRBV20-1
ASRRQGIEREQF | TRBJ2-1 | TRBV5-6
ASSYRNFLLTSTDTQY | TRBJ2-3 | TRBV6-2/TRBV6-3
ASTEGGHTSYEQY | TRBJ2-7 | TRBV6-2/TRBV6-3
ASTAGESNEQF | TRBJ2-1 | TRBV7-9
SVDRALSPYGYT | TRBJ1-2 | TRBV29-1
ASTKGRSTYGYT | TRBJ1-2 | TRBV12-3/TRBV12-4
ASSQTNEQF | TRBJ2-1 | TRBV14
SVAGTQASSTDTQY | TRBJ2-3 | TRBV29-1
SVGDFGRNEKLF | TRBJ1-4 | TRBV20-1
ASSEVQGNSPLH | TRBJ1-6 | TRBV6-1
ASSVGDRANEQF | TRBJ2-1 | TRBV9
ASSLGTSGIGEQF | TRBJ2-1 | TRBV12-3/TRBV12-4